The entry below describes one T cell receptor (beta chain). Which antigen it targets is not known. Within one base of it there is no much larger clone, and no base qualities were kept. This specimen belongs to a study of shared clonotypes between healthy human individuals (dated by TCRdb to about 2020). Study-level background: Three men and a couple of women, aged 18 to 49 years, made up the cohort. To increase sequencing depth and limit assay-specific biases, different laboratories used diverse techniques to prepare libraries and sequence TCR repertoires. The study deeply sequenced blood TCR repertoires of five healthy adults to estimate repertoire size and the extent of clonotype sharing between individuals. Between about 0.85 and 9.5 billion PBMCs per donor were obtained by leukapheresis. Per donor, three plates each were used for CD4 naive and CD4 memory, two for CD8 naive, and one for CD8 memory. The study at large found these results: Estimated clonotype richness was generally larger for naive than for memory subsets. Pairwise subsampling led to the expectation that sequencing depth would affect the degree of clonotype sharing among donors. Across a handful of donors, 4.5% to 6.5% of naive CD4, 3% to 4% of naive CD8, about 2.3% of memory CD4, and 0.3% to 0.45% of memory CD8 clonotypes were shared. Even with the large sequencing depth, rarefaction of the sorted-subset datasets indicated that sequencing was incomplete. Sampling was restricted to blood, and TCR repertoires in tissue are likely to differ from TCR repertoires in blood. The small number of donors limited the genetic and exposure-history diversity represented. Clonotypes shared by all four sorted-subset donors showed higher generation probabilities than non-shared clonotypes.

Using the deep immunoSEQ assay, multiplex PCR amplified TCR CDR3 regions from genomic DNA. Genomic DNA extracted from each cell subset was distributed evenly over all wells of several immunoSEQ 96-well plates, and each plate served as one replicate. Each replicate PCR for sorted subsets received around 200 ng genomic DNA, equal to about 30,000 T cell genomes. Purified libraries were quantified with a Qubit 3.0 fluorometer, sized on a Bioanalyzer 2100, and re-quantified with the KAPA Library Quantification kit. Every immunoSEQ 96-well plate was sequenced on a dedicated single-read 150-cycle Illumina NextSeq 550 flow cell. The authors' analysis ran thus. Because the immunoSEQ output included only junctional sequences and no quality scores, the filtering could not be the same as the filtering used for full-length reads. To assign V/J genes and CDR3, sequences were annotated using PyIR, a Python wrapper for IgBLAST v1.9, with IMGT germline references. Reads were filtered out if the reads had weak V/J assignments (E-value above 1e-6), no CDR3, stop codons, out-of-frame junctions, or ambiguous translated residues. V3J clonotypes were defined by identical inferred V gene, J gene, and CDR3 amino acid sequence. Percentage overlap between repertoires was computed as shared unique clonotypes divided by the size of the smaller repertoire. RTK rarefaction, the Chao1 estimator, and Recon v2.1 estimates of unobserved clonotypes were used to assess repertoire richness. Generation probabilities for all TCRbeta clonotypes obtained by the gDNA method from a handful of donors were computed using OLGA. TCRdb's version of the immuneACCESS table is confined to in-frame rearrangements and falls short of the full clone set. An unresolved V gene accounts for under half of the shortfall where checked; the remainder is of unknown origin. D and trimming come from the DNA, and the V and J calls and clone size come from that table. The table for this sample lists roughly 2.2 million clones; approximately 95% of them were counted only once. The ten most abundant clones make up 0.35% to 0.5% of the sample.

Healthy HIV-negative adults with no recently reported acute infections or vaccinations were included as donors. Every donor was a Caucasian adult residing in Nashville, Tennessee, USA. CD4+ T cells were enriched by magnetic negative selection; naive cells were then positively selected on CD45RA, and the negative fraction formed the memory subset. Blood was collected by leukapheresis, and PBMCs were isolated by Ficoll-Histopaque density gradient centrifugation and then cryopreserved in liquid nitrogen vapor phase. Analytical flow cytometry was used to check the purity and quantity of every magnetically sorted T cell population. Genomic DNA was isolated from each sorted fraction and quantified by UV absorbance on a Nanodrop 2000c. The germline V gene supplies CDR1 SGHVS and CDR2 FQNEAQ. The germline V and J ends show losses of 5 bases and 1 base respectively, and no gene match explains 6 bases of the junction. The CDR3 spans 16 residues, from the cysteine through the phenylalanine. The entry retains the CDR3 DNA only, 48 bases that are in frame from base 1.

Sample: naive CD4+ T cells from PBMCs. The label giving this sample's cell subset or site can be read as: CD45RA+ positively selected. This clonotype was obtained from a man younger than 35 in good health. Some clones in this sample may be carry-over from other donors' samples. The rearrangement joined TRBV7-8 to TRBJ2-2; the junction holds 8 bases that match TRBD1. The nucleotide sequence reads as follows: TGTGCCAGCAGCCCCTACGGGACAGGGAACACCGGGGAGCTGTTTTTT. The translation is CASSPYGTGNTGELFF.